Presented here are 22 T cell receptor beta chains from one specimen sequenced in a study of blood T cell repertoires in COVID-19. Profiled with immunoSEQ multiplex PCR; TCRdb holds only in-frame clones, not every one. The sample shows 210,000 or so clones, 83% of them seen only once. Input material: PBMCs or T cells enriched from blood (not recorded which). The origin of the receptors is a woman in her 50s who had been exposed to COVID-19.

The chain couples TRBV6-5 to TRBJ1-2, with D uncertain. CDR1 is MNHEY, CDR2 SVGAGI, per germline. V lost 2 bases, J lost 3 bases, and 13 bases lay in between. The CDR3 covers 15 residues. CDR3 nucleotides: TGTGCCAGCAGTTACGCCGAGGGAGGGTACTATGGCTACACCTTC. This codes for CASSYAEGGYYGYTF.

This chain joins TRBV7-2 and TRBJ1-2, with a weak D call TRBD1 (5 bases). This CDR3 is 15 amino acids long. Trimming pared 5 bases from V and 5 bases from J, leaving 18 bases between. The germline V gene has CDR1 SGHTA and CDR2 FQGNSA. The CDR3 nucleotides are TGTGCCAGCAGCCCCGGGCTTGGGGGGTCATATGGCTACACCTTC. Translating gives CASSPGLGGSYGYTF.

About this clone itself: This same CDR3 is encoded by further DNA sequences in the sample. The V call is TRBV19, the J call TRBJ1-6, with TRBD1 identical over 7 bases. Trimming removed 6 bases from V and 8 bases from J; junction bases left unmatched: 7. Per germline, CDR1 LNHDA and CDR2 SQIVND (reference sequence). The CDR3 spans 14 residues. CDR3 loop: CASSLTGYDSPLHF. CDR3 bases: TGTGCCAGTAGCCTGACAGGGTATGATTCACCCCTCCACTTT.

CDR3 DNA sequence: TGTGCCAGCAGTGGACCCCTCGCGGGGAAACTATACAATGAGCAGTTCTTC. It yields the protein CASSGPLAGKLYNEQFF. The V gene is TRBV2, the J gene TRBJ2-1; D might be TRBD2 (6 bases). The V end lost 4 bases, the J end lost 4 bases, and 20 bases lay between the germline ends. The germline CDR1 and CDR2 sequences are SNHLY and FYNNEI. The CDR3 is made up of 17 amino acids.

In the case of this clone: Distinct nucleotide sequences in the sample also encode this CDR3. The chain uses TRBV5-1 and TRBJ1-4; D unclear. CDR3 length equals 15 residues. Trimming left V 0 bases short and J 0 bases short, with 6 bases between. The germline V gene has CDR1 SGHRS and CDR2 YFSETQ. CDR3 DNA sequence: TGCGCCAGCAGCTTGGCCGGGGCAACTAATGAAAAACTGTTTTTT. Its translation is CASSLAGATNEKLFF. The full variable domain, rest sourced from reference TRBV5-1 and TRBJ1-4, is KAGVTQTPRYLIKTRGQQVTLSCSPISGHRSVSWYQQTPGQGLQFLFEYFSETQRNKGNFPGRFSGRQFSNSRSEMNVSTLELGDSALYLCASSLAGATNEKLFFGSGTQLSVL.

This clone has more than one count but fewer than ten. The chain recombines TRBV7-3 with TRBJ1-1; D not certain. V lost 1 base, J lost 7 bases, and 16 bases lay in between. CDR1 is SGHTA and CDR2 is FQGTGA in the germline V gene. There are 15 residues in the CDR3. In nucleotides, the CDR3 is TGTGCCAGCAGCTTAAAAGCCGGTATAGAGTTTGAAGCTTTCTTT. Translating it yields CASSLKAGIEFEAFF.

The chain employs TRBV30 and TRBJ1-2; D is undetermined. CDR3 size: 13 residues. Trimming pared 1 base from V and 1 base from J, leaving 7 bases between. The germline gives CDR1 GTSNPN, CDR2 SVGIG (reference sequence). Here the CDR3 DNA reads TGTGCCTGGAGTGCGGAGATTAACTATGGCTACACCTTC. The encoded protein is CAWSAEINYGYTF. The full variable domain, completed using reference TRBV30 and TRBJ1-2, is SQTIHQWPATLVQPVGSPLSLECTVEGTSNPNLYWYRQAAGRGLQLLFYSVGIGQISSEVPQNLSASRPQDRQFILSSKKLLLSDSGFYLCAWSAEINYGYTFGSGTRLTVV.

The V gene is TRBV12-3 or TRBV12-4, the J gene TRBJ2-3, with 7 bases identical to TRBD1. This CDR3 is 13 amino acids long. Trimming took 8 bases from V and 6 from J; bases not matched to a gene: 8. The CDR3 sequence: CASAHRGGDTQYF. The CDR3 nucleotides are TGTGCCAGCGCCCACAGGGGTGGGGATACGCAGTATTTT.

The rearrangement joins TRBV28 to TRBJ1-4, with TRBD1 as a possible D gene (5 bases). The germline V gene has CDR1 MDHEN and CDR2 SYDVKM. The ends were cut back, 6 bases at V and 3 bases at J, with 11 bases in the middle. The CDR3 contains 14 residues. CDR3 sequence reads: CASSPTGANEKLFF. The CDR3 DNA sequence: TGTGCCAGCAGCCCCACGGGGGCTAATGAAAAACTGTTTTTT.

DNA of the CDR3: TGTGCCATACAGTCCACCGGGGAGCTGTTTTTT. Translation gives CAIQSTGELFF. The genes are TRBV10-3 and TRBJ2-2; D is ambiguous. Germline V CDR1 and CDR2: ENHRY, SYGVKD. Trimming removed 9 bases from V and 4 bases from J, with 6 bases in between. This CDR3 comprises 11 residues.

The rearrangement joins TRBV6-6 to TRBJ1-6, with D tentatively TRBD1 (6 bases). V gave up 6 bases and J gave up 9 bases, with 15 bases separating them. This CDR3 region has 14 residues. Germline V gives CDR1 MNHNY, CDR2 SVGAGI (reference sequence). CDR3 bases: TGTGCCAGCAGCCTTGTCCAGGGGAGTTCACCCCTCCACTTT. It codes for CASSLVQGSSPLHF.

The chain is built from TRBV5-6 and TRBJ1-1; unclear D gene. This CDR3 region has 15 residues. Trimming took off 1 base at V and 1 base at J, with 11 bases between the two ends. CDR1 and CDR2 (germline): SGHDT, YYEEEE. CDR3 sequence reads: CASSLNRFTNTEAFF. Written as DNA, the CDR3 is TGTGCCAGCAGCTTGAATCGGTTCACGAACACTGAAGCTTTCTTT.

The rearrangement links TRBV11-2 to TRBJ2-7; 7 bases are shared with TRBD2. The length of the CDR3 is 15 residues. Germline CDR1 and CDR2: SGHAT and FQNNGV. V shed 5 bases and J 3 bases; nucleotides not matched to a gene: 10. For the CDR3, the DNA is TGTGCCAGCAGCCCCTCGGGGAGGGGAAGCTACGAGCAGTACTTC. Residues: CASSPSGRGSYEQYF.

The chain joins TRBV27 to TRBJ1-6, with 10 positions matching TRBD1. CDR1 is MNHEY, CDR2 SMNVEV, per germline (reference sequence). CDR3 length equals 16 residues. V trimming: 3 bases; J trimming: 10 bases; junction bases outside the gene matches: 9. CDR3 in amino acids: CASSFQPGQGYSPLHF. CDR3 nucleotide sequence: TGTGCCAGCAGTTTTCAACCGGGACAGGGGTACTCACCCCTCCACTTT.

The chain couples TRBV10-2 to TRBJ2-7; weak D call: TRBD2 (7 bases). CDR1 and CDR2 from the germline V gene are WSHSY and SAAADI. The CDR3 totals 14 residues. The V end lost 8 bases, the J end lost 0 bases, and 14 bases lay between the germline ends. The CDR3 here is CASPTGGDSYEQYF. The CDR3 DNA reads as TGCGCCAGCCCTACGGGGGGCGACTCCTACGAGCAGTACTTC.

DNA of the CDR3: TGTGCCAGCAGCTTAGTGGCGGGAATGCAGGGTGAGCAGTTCTTC. This translates into CASSLVAGMQGEQFF. The J gene is TRBJ2-1, the V gene TRBV11-3; tentatively, D is TRBD2 (6 bases). The V gene lost 1 base and the J gene lost 9 bases, with 16 bases spanning the gap. The germline V gene has CDR1 SGHNT and CDR2 YENEEA. This CDR3 has 15 residues.

The V gene is TRBV9, the J gene TRBJ1-3; 7 bases are a match to TRBD1. The junction had 9 bases not matched to a gene; V was cut back by 4 bases and J by 2 bases. The CDR3 contains 16 residues. The germline V gene encodes CDR1 SGDLS and CDR2 YYNGEE. CDR3 in amino acids: CASSPGQGVPGNTIYF. As DNA, the CDR3 is TGTGCCAGCAGCCCCGGGCAGGGGGTTCCTGGAAACACCATATATTTT.

The chain couples TRBV6-5 to TRBJ1-6, with TRBD1 matching over 10 bases. Looked up from germline, CDR1 is MNHEY and CDR2 is SVGAGI. The CDR3 is made up of 14 amino acids. V lost 7 bases, J lost 8 bases, and 5 bases stayed unmatched. CDR3 bases: TGTGCCAGCACCTTGGACAGGGGGGATTCACCCCTCCACTTT. It codes for CASTLDRGDSPLHF.

The chain is built from TRBV7-2 and TRBJ1-5, with a possible D match to TRBD1 (6 bases). V was cut by 5 bases and J by 6 bases, with 11 bases left in between. The CDR3 sequence is 13 residues long. The V gene's germline CDR1 is SGHTA and CDR2 FQGNSA. In DNA form, the CDR3 reads TGTGCCAGCAGCCCGCAAGGGGGTCAGCCCCAGCATTTT. Its protein product is CASSPQGGQPQHF.

V gene TRBV7-2 combines with J gene TRBJ2-1; 8 nucleotides match TRBD2. Trimming cost V 7 bases and J 4 bases; bases outside gene matches: 6. The CDR3 has 14 residues. CDR1 and CDR2 from the germline V gene are SGHTA and FQGNSA. CDR3 nucleotide sequence: TGTGCCAGCACGGGGGGCGGGGGGTACAATGAGCAGTTCTTC. As protein: CASTGGGGYNEQFF.

This chain uses TRBV27 with TRBJ1-1; D possibly corresponds to TRBD1 (6 bases). This CDR3 is built from 13 residues. Per germline, CDR1 MNHEY and CDR2 SMNVEV (reference sequence). V lost 2 bases to trimming and J lost 5 bases, with 9 bases between them. CDR3 coding DNA: TGTGCCAGCAGTTTAAACAGGGAGACTGAAGCTTTCTTT. This sequence encodes CASSLNRETEAFF.

The chain carries TRBV6-5 and TRBJ2-3, with D unclear. The V end lost 2 bases, the J end lost 6 bases, and 9 bases lay between the germline ends. Germline V gene sequence: CDR1 MNHEY, CDR2 SVGAGI. The CDR3 is made up of 13 amino acids. The CDR3 DNA follows: TGTGCCAGCAGTTACGGGCACCCCGATACGCAGTATTTT. Encoded protein: CASSYGHPDTQYF.